This T cell receptor beta chain originates from a study of shared clonotypes between healthy human individuals. Study background: CD4 naive and CD4 memory each took three plates per donor, while CD8 naive took two and CD8 memory one.

The germline V gene encodes CDR1 KGHSH and CDR2 LQKENI. V lost 0 bases and J 2 bases, leaving 7 bases between the germline ends. The CDR3 totals 14 residues. Of note for this clone: Its target is unknown.

The method was immunoSEQ multiplex PCR; TCRdb's version includes in-frame clones alone and lacks a portion of them. The sample lists approximately 1.4 million clones; approximately 98% were seen once. Study observations and caveats: Only a few donors were included, so the genetic and exposure-history diversity represented was limited. Sequencing of the sorted subsets was shown by rarefaction to be incomplete despite large depth.

The TCR originated in a man between 25 and 39 years old in good health. This sequence joins TRBV18 and TRBJ2-5; unclear D gene. Sequenced material: naive CD4+ T cells sorted from blood. As for subset: CD45RA+ positively selected. This chain's CDR3 is CASSPPSMQETQYF. DNA for the CDR3: TGTGCCAGCTCACCACCCTCCATGCAAGAGACCCAGTACTTC.